One and the same sample provided the 18 T cell receptor beta chains below, sequenced in a study of blood T cell repertoires in COVID-19 (dated by TCRdb to 2020 to 2021). Library preparation used the immunoSEQ multiplex PCR assay. Here the immuneACCESS table is served through TCRdb, limited to in-frame sequences with V and J called. Missing clones are a known gap in these copies; in checked studies unresolved V genes cover under half, and the rest lacks a known reason. In this sample the table shows under 450,000 clones, 75% to 90% of which occur a single time. The biggest ten clones account for over 4.5% of the sample. Sequenced material: PBMCs or T cells enriched from blood (not recorded which). The receptors originated from a woman aged 50 to 60 who had recovered from COVID-19.

This chain links TRBV4-2 with TRBJ2-7; tentatively, D is TRBD1 (6 bases). The CDR3 runs to 14 residues. With 4 bases removed from V and 0 bases from J, the gap between germline ends came to 10 bases. Germline V gene lookup returns CDR1 LGHNA and CDR2 YNFKEQ. CDR3 residues: CASSPADSSYEQYF. DNA of the CDR3: TGTGCCAGCAGCCCTGCGGACAGCTCCTACGAGCAGTACTTC.

There are a few counts of this clone. The chain employs TRBV7-2 and TRBJ2-1; 8 nucleotides agree with TRBD1. Germline-derived CDR1 and CDR2 are SGHTA and FQGNSA. The CDR3 is 15 residues long. With V trimmed by 5 bases and J by 4 bases, 7 bases remained unmatched. CDR3 nucleotide sequence: TGTGCCAGCAGCCCCGGGACAGGCGGATACAATGAGCAGTTCTTC. This gives the protein CASSPGTGGYNEQFF.

The J gene is TRBJ1-1, the V gene TRBV5-1, with D unresolved. The CDR3 extends over 13 amino acids. V was pared by 4 bases and J by 6 bases, with 13 bases between. The germline V gene encodes CDR1 SGHRS and CDR2 YFSETQ. As DNA, the CDR3 is TGCGCCAGCAGCCTGGCCGGAGTCTCTGAAGCTTTCTTT. It codes for CASSLAGVSEAFF.

This clone was picked up one time. The chain links TRBV4-2 to TRBJ1-4; 8 nucleotides match TRBD1. CDR3 length: 16 amino acids. Unmatched junction bases numbered 9, after V lost 0 bases and J lost 9 bases. Germline loops: CDR1 LGHNA, CDR2 YNFKEQ. The DNA for the CDR3 is TGTGCCAGCAGCCAAGATTCAACAGGGGGAATGAAAAAACTGTTTTTT. It codes for CASSQDSTGGMKKLFF.

The chain employs TRBV3-1 (or the pseudogene TRBV3-2) and TRBJ1-3; D gene ambiguous. V was trimmed by 6 bases and J by 8 bases, leaving 11 bases between them. The CDR3 is 12 amino acids. The germline CDR1 and CDR2 sequences are LGHDT and YNNKEL (reference sequence). The CDR3 sequence: CASRKGGHTIYF. The CDR3 DNA is TGTGCCAGCAGAAAGGGCGGGCACACCATATATTTT.

This sequence joins TRBV4-1 and TRBJ2-1; TRBD1 matches at 9 bases. This CDR3 is built from 15 residues. V lost 0 bases, J lost 7 bases, and 4 bases stayed unmatched. Germline CDR1 is MGHRA and CDR2 is YSYEKL. CDR3 nucleotides: TGCGCCAGCAGCCAAGACGGGACAGGGTGGAATGAGCAGTTCTTC. Translated, it gives CASSQDGTGWNEQFF.

The chain carries TRBV19 and TRBJ2-1; the match to TRBD2 covers 7 bases. The CDR3 spans 12 residues. Trimming took 4 bases from V and 10 from J; bases not matched to a gene: 4. Germline V gene sequence: CDR1 LNHDA, CDR2 SQIVND (reference sequence). CDR3 sequence reads: CASSTSSGEQFF. In DNA form, the CDR3 reads TGTGCCAGTAGTACATCTAGCGGAGAGCAGTTCTTC. Together with reference TRBV19 and TRBJ2-1, the CDR3 gives the full variable domain: DGGITQSPKYLFRKEGQNVTLSCEQNLNHDAMYWYRQDPGQGLRLIYYSQIVNDFQKGDIAEGYSVSREKKESFPLTVTSAQKNPTAFYLCASSTSSGEQFFGPGTRLTVL.

This clone was observed a few times. The chain joins TRBV5-4 to TRBJ2-1; tentative D call: TRBD1 (5 bases). The V gene lost 2 bases and the J gene lost 12 bases, with 18 bases spanning the gap. Per germline, CDR1 SGHNT and CDR2 YYREEE (reference sequence). This CDR3 is built from 14 residues. The CDR3 reads CASSFDLGQRGQFF. The DNA of the CDR3 is TGTGCCAGCAGCTTTGATCTAGGGCAAAGGGGGCAGTTCTTC.

The chain carries TRBV6-5 and TRBJ2-3, with 10 nucleotides matching TRBD1. V dropped 8 bases and J dropped 3; count of bases not matched to a gene: 8. The CDR3 is 15 amino acids. The germline V gene encodes CDR1 MNHEY and CDR2 SVGAGI. The CDR3 nucleotides are TGTGCCAGCGGGAGACAGGGGGCATTAACAGATACGCAGTATTTT. Translating it yields CASGRQGALTDTQYF.

This sequence joins TRBV9 and TRBJ2-1, with D possibly matching TRBD2 (6 bases). Germline values: CDR1 SGDLS, CDR2 YYNGEE. With 1 base removed from V and 5 bases from J, the gap between germline ends came to 10 bases. CDR3 length: 14 residues. The CDR3 sequence is CASSVMGGDNEQFF. The CDR3 nucleotides read TGTGCCAGCAGCGTAATGGGCGGGGACAATGAGCAGTTCTTC.

This clone was counted once. The gene calls are TRBV7-3 and TRBJ2-1; the match to TRBD2 covers 9 bases. V lost 5 bases, J lost 5 bases, and 1 base stayed unmatched. The CDR3 has 13 residues. The germline CDR1 and CDR2 sequences are SGHTA and FQGTGA. In nucleotides, the CDR3 is TGTGCCAGCAGCAGGACTAGCGACAATGAGCAGTTCTTC. Amino acid sequence: CASSRTSDNEQFF. The complete variable domain, with remaining parts taken from reference TRBV7-3 and TRBJ2-1, reads GAGVSQTPSNKVTEKGKYVELRCDPISGHTALYWYRQSLGQGPEFLIYFQGTGAADDSGLPNDRFFAVRPEGSVSTLKIQRTERGDSAVYLCASSRTSDNEQFFGPGTRLTVL.

The chain links TRBV3-1 (or the pseudogene TRBV3-2) to TRBJ1-2; 7 bases fit TRBD1. CDR3 length: 14 amino acids. With 1 base clipped from V and 3 bases from J, the junction kept 2 bases outside the gene matches. The germline gives CDR1 LGHDT, CDR2 YNNKEL (reference sequence). The CDR3 DNA reads as TGTGCCAGCAGCCAAGGGCAGGGGGACTATGGCTACACCTTC. It yields the protein CASSQGQGDYGYTF.

The chain is built from TRBV6-2 or TRBV6-3 and TRBJ1-2, with D perhaps TRBD1 (5 bases). This CDR3 contains 14 residues. Trimming cost V 0 bases and J 4 bases, with 9 bases left between them. CDR1 is MNHEY, CDR2 SVGEGT, per germline. DNA for the CDR3: TGTGCCAGCAGTTACTCGAACAGGCCCTATGGCTACACCTTC. Translation: CASSYSNRPYGYTF.

The table lists this clone with a count of one. V usage is TRBV28 and J usage is TRBJ1-1, with no clear D. This CDR3 comprises 15 residues. Trimming removed 6 bases at V and 2 bases at J, with 16 bases between. CDR1 is MDHEN, CDR2 SYDVKM, per germline. In DNA form, the CDR3 reads TGTGCCAGCAGCCGCGCACAGAGTCTAAACACTGAAGCTTTCTTT. Translating it yields CASSRAQSLNTEAFF.

The chain uses TRBV19 and TRBJ1-5; 8 nucleotides agree with TRBD1. V gave up 7 bases and J gave up 5 bases; unmatched junction bases: 10. CDR3 length: 15 amino acids. Germline CDR1 LNHDA, CDR2 SQIVND (reference sequence). The CDR3 is CASTQTGEFYQPQHF. The CDR3 region has the DNA TGTGCCAGTACCCAGACAGGGGAGTTTTATCAGCCCCAGCATTTT. The variable domain in full, with the rest retrieved from reference TRBV19 and TRBJ1-5, is DGGITQSPKYLFRKEGQNVTLSCEQNLNHDAMYWYRQDPGQGLRLIYYSQIVNDFQKGDIAEGYSVSREKKESFPLTVTSAQKNPTAFYLCASTQTGEFYQPQHFGDGTRLSIL.

For the CDR3, the DNA is TGTGCCACCAGCAGAGATGTAATGACTTTGAACACTGAAGCTTTCTTT. Its protein product is CATSRDVMTLNTEAFF. The rearrangement links TRBV15 to TRBJ1-1; no clear D. From germline, CDR1 is LNHNV and CDR2 YYDKDF (reference sequence). Trimming pared 0 bases from V and 0 bases from J, leaving 11 bases between. The CDR3 extends over 16 amino acids.

This clone occurred once. CDR3 region: CASSSTGTPEAPQHF. In DNA, the CDR3 is TGTGCCAGCAGCTCGACTGGGACACCGGAAGCGCCCCAGCATTTT. The V and J genes are TRBV7-2 and TRBJ1-5; D may be TRBD1 (6 bases). This CDR3 is 15 amino acids long. Trimming removed 4 bases from V and 9 bases from J, with 19 bases in between. Germline-derived CDR1 and CDR2 are SGHTA and FQGNSA.

The chain combines TRBV30 with TRBJ1-1, with D perhaps TRBD1 (6 bases). The CDR3 consists of 14 residues. Germline V CDR1 and CDR2: GTSNPN, SVGIG (reference sequence). V was cut by 2 bases and J by 4 bases, with 14 bases left in between. The CDR3 loop reads CAWSIRSGVTEAFF. In DNA, the CDR3 is TGTGCCTGGAGTATCCGTTCAGGGGTCACTGAAGCTTTCTTT.